The sequence of this T cell receptor beta chain was determined in a study of Ad26.COV2.S vaccination and SARS-CoV-2 variants. Study summary: Sample donor was a member of the COV1001 Ad26.COV2.S trial arm. Study results and limitations: Greater spike-specific TCR breadth was seen in vaccine recipients than in placebo recipients. It was found that vaccine and placebo recipients had similar non-spike TCR breadth.

The treatment: around 19 received Ad26.COV2.S at low or high dose, single or two shots; several received placebo; per-sample allocation not given. It was on day 63 after the first vaccine or placebo injection that samples were taken. With respect to this clone: Its antigen remains unknown.

The V gene end was trimmed by 6 bases and the J gene end by 1 base; junction bases not matched to a gene: 4. Per germline, CDR1 MDHEN and CDR2 SYDVKM. The CDR3 consists of 14 residues. Libraries were prepared by immunoSEQ multiplex PCR; TCRdb keeps only in-frame clonotypes and omits some of them. The table records some 410,000 clones, approximately 92% of them present only once. V usage is TRBV28 and J usage is TRBJ2-5; 8 nucleotides agree with TRBD2. The receptor was derived from a person between 18 and 65 years old who received the Ad26.COV2.S COVID-19 vaccine or a placebo. Specimen: peripheral blood, collected in a trial of Ad26.COV2.S vaccine versus placebo. The CDR3 DNA sequence: TGTGCCAGCAGCCTAACTAGCGGCCAAGAGACCCAGTACTTC. Protein: CASSLTSGQETQYF.